These 27 T cell receptor beta chains share one sample of origin, sequenced in a study of CD8 T cells in ankylosing spondylitis (dated by TCRdb to 2017 to 2019). To prepare the library, 5' RACE was applied. Reads for this sample came from an Illumina HiSeq 2500. TCRdb handled the public reads itself, with Q25 trimming in fastp and clone calling in MiXCR, and kept productive beta chains. All rows with the same CDR3 protein become a single entry with the most common DNA and genes. The sample yields some 130,000 distinct CDR3 sequences; approximately 7.3% were counted once. 12% of the sample is held by the ten biggest clonotypes. The specimen was blood, either unsorted or a sorted T cell fraction (not recorded which). The receptors were gathered from a female donor with ankylosing spondylitis or in good health (not recorded which).

This clonotype occurred many times. The chain recombines TRBV5-6 with TRBJ2-7; 9 nucleotides agree with TRBD1. This CDR3 region has 16 residues. V shed 3 bases and J 13 bases; nucleotides not matched to a gene: 20. CDR1 is SGHDT and CDR2 is YYEEEE in the germline V gene. CDR3 DNA sequence: TGTGCCAGCAGCTCATGGGACAGGGAGGTCCGCAGAAGACGATACTTC. It yields the protein CASSSWDREVRRRRYF.

This clonotype was recorded many times. The CDR3 protein is CASSDRDRAGNEQFF. CDR3 DNA sequence: TGTGCCAGCAGTGACCGGGACAGGGCTGGAAATGAGCAGTTCTTC. The chain employs TRBV27 and TRBJ2-1, with 9 bases matching TRBD1. The V gene end was trimmed by 5 bases and the J gene end by 7 bases; junction bases not matched to a gene: 9. Germline V gene sequence: CDR1 MNHEY, CDR2 SMNVEV (reference sequence). The CDR3 consists of 15 residues.

In its sample, this clonotype was seen many times. This sequence joins TRBV20-1 and TRBJ1-5, with D tentatively TRBD1 (5 bases). From germline, CDR1 is DFQATT and CDR2 SNEGSKA (reference sequence). This CDR3 region has 14 residues. The CDR3 is CSSYGTDSNQPQHF. The CDR3 nucleotides are TGCAGCTCCTACGGGACCGATAGCAATCAGCCCCAGCATTTT.

This clonotype was detected ten times or more. The J gene is TRBJ2-1, the V gene TRBV12-3 or TRBV12-4; 10 positions agree with TRBD2. The CDR3 is 15 residues long. Trimming took 3 bases from V and 8 from J; bases not matched to a gene: 7. This CDR3 reads CASSFFQRGGYEQFF. The CDR3 DNA is TGTGCCAGCAGTTTTTTCCAGCGGGGGGGCTATGAGCAGTTCTTC.

This clonotype was recorded a few times. V is TRBV24-1 and J is TRBJ2-2, with 10 bases fitting TRBD2. CDR3 size: 17 residues. The V segment lost 3 bases and the J segment 4 bases; nucleotides outside the gene matches: 7. Germline V gene lookup returns CDR1 KGHDR and CDR2 SFDVKD. CDR3 DNA: TGTGCCACCAGTGATCCCGGGCCTAGCGGGGGCACCGGGGAGCTGTTTTTT. It encodes CATSDPGPSGGTGELFF.

This clonotype has ten or more counts. The chain is built from TRBV7-9 and TRBJ1-6; a possible D gene is TRBD1 (5 bases). The CDR3 is 13 residues long. Trimming left V 5 bases short and J 10 bases short, with 12 bases between. Germline CDR1 is SEHNR and CDR2 is FQNEAQ (reference sequence). The CDR3 is CASSPRGRSPLHF. Here the CDR3 DNA reads TGTGCCAGCAGCCCTAGGGGTCGCTCACCCCTCCACTTT.

This clonotype has ten or more counts. This chain joins TRBV12-3 or TRBV12-4 and TRBJ1-1; D gene ambiguous. The CDR3 extends over 11 amino acids. The germline V and J ends were trimmed by 6 bases and 2 bases, with 4 bases remaining between them. The CDR3, as DNA: TGTGCCAGCAGGATTAACACTGAAGCTTTCTTT. It codes for CASRINTEAFF.

The table lists this clonotype with many counts. The rearrangement joins TRBV29-1 to TRBJ1-1; no reliable D call. There are 14 residues in the CDR3. V was cut by 0 bases and J by 6 bases, with 14 bases left in between. The germline gives CDR1 SQVTM, CDR2 ANQGSEA. The CDR3 spells CSVEDRVGGAEAFF. CDR3 nucleotide sequence: TGCAGCGTTGAAGATCGGGTCGGAGGCGCTGAAGCTTTCTTT.

This sequence joins TRBV5-1 and TRBJ2-4; TRBD1 matches at 7 bases. Germline V CDR1 and CDR2: SGHRS, YFSETQ. The V gene end was trimmed by 1 base and the J gene end by 6 bases; junction bases not matched to a gene: 4. The CDR3 contains 14 residues. The CDR3 here is CASSLNRGINIQYF. For the CDR3, the DNA is TGCGCCAGCAGCTTGAACAGGGGAATAAACATTCAGTACTTC.

The table lists this clonotype with many counts. The V and J genes are TRBV7-2 and TRBJ2-1, with D unclear. The CDR3 is made up of 11 amino acids. Germline V gives CDR1 SGHTA, CDR2 FQGNSA. Deletions cut 2 bases from V and 10 bases from J, with 6 bases between. The CDR3 loop is CASSLSSEQFF. The DNA for the CDR3 is TGTGCCAGCAGCTTATCTTCCGAGCAGTTCTTC.

This clonotype was counted ten times or more. The chain combines TRBV2 with TRBJ2-1, with TRBD2 matching over 11 bases. This CDR3 contains 17 residues. The V gene's germline CDR1 is SNHLY and CDR2 FYNNEI. V was pared by 4 bases and J by 0 bases, with 5 bases of the junction left unmatched. The CDR3 DNA follows: TGTGCCAGCAGTGTCTTTAGCGGGGGGGCCTCCTACAATGAGCAGTTCTTC. The encoded protein is CASSVFSGGASYNEQFF.

This clonotype showed up many times. V gene TRBV5-1 combines with J gene TRBJ2-4, with 9 bases matching TRBD2. Trimming cost V 0 bases and J 9 bases; bases outside gene matches: 13. CDR1 and CDR2 from the germline V gene are SGHRS and YFSETQ. CDR3 size: 17 residues. CDR3 DNA sequence: TGCGCCAGCAGCTTGGTTAGTAGCGGGGGATTGGGCTCCATTCAGTACTTC. This encodes CASSLVSSGGLGSIQYF.

The V and J genes are TRBV5-1 and TRBJ1-1, with D uncertain. The germline gives CDR1 SGHRS, CDR2 YFSETQ. CDR3 length equals 13 residues. Trimming cost V 4 bases and J 7 bases, with 14 bases left between them. The CDR3 protein is CASSTHGRNEAFF. CDR3 sequence (DNA): TGCGCCAGCAGCACTCACGGTAGGAATGAAGCTTTCTTT.

The chain uses TRBV9 and TRBJ2-3; TRBD1 might be the D (6 bases). Germline CDR1 SGDLS, CDR2 YYNGEE. The CDR3 totals 16 residues. V was pared by 4 bases and J by 3 bases, with 18 bases between. The CDR3 DNA reads TGTGCCAGCAGCCGACGGGTCAGGGGACAAACAGATACGCAGTATTTT. Encoded protein: CASSRRVRGQTDTQYF.

This chain joins TRBV9 and TRBJ1-6; maybe TRBD1 (5 bases). The CDR3 is made up of 13 amino acids. V gave up 0 bases and J gave up 9 bases, with 7 bases separating them. Germline V gene lookup returns CDR1 SGDLS and CDR2 YYNGEE. CDR3 DNA: TGTGCCAGCAGCGTAGGACAGTTTTCACCCCTCCACTTT. Protein product: CASSVGQFSPLHF.

This clonotype was seen at least ten times. The gene calls are TRBV3-1 and TRBJ2-1; D call uncertain. The CDR3 consists of 15 residues. V dropped 5 bases and J dropped 2 bases, with 13 bases sitting between them. The germline CDR1 and CDR2 sequences are LGHDT and YNNKEL (reference sequence). CDR3 residues: CASSEEPTAYNEQFF. CDR3 nucleotides: TGTGCCAGCAGCGAGGAGCCGACTGCCTACAATGAGCAGTTCTTC.

This clonotype has a count of ten or more. The rearrangement joins TRBV7-3 to TRBJ2-6; D unresolved. The CDR3 totals 13 residues. The germline V gene encodes CDR1 SGHTA and CDR2 FQGTGA. Trimming shortened V by 2 bases and J by 11 bases, and 10 bases separated the two germline ends. As DNA, the CDR3 is TGTGCCAGCAGCTTAGAGGTAGTCGACGTCCTGACTTTC. Residues: CASSLEVVDVLTF. The complete variable domain, with remaining parts taken from reference TRBV7-3 and TRBJ2-6, reads GAGVSQTPSNKVTEKGKYVELRCDPISGHTALYWYRQSLGQGPEFLIYFQGTGAADDSGLPNDRFFAVRPEGSVSTLKIQRTERGDSAVYLCASSLEVVDVLTFGAGSRLTVL.

This clonotype came up many times. The J gene is TRBJ2-2, the V gene TRBV11-2, with D unclear. Per germline, CDR1 SGHAT and CDR2 FQNNGV. Between the trimmed V and J ends, which lost 1 base and 0 bases, there was a span of 6 bases. CDR3 length: 15 residues. CDR3 sequence: CASSLVVTNTGELFF. The CDR3 bases are TGTGCCAGCAGCTTAGTTGTAACGAACACCGGGGAGCTGTTTTTT.

The V and J genes are TRBV5-1 and TRBJ1-2; no clear D. Trimming pared 4 bases from V and 0 bases from J, leaving 13 bases between. The CDR3 is 15 amino acids. Germline CDR1 is SGHRS and CDR2 is YFSETQ. This chain's CDR3 is CASSDDGLANYGYTF. DNA for the CDR3: TGCGCCAGCAGCGACGACGGATTAGCTAACTATGGCTACACCTTC.

This clonotype occurred many times. V and J are TRBV12-3 or TRBV12-4 and TRBJ1-6; D uncertain. The V and J ends lost 0 bases and 2 bases respectively, with 5 bases between them. The CDR3 has 15 residues. The CDR3: CASSLAGTYNSPLHF. The CDR3 bases are TGTGCCAGCAGTTTAGCTGGGACCTATAATTCACCCCTCCACTTT.

The rearrangement joins TRBV5-4 to TRBJ2-2, with 7 positions matching TRBD1. The CDR3 is 16 residues long. J gave up 3 bases and V 2 bases, and 7 bases lay outside the gene matches. The V gene's germline CDR1 is SGHNT and CDR2 YYREEE (reference sequence). CDR3 sequence reads: CASSLGQATYTGELFF. Here the CDR3 DNA reads TGTGCCAGCAGCTTAGGACAGGCGACGTACACCGGGGAGCTGTTTTTT. Complete variable domain (other parts from reference TRBV5-4 and TRBJ2-2): ETGVTQSPTHLIKTRGQQVTLRCSSQSGHNTVSWYQQALGQGPQFIFQYYREEENGRGNFPPRFSGLQFPNYSSELNVNALELDDSALYLCASSLGQATYTGELFFGEGSRLTVL.

This clonotype was detected many times. CDR3 bases: TGCGCCAGCAGTTCAACCGGGACAGGGGGCGGGAAGACCCAGTACTTC. Protein product: CASSSTGTGGGKTQYF. The chain recombines TRBV5-1 with TRBJ2-5; 12 bases fit TRBD1. This CDR3 spans 16 amino acids. Germline CDR1 and CDR2: SGHRS and YFSETQ. V lost 5 bases, J lost 6 bases, and 11 bases stayed unmatched.

This clonotype was picked up many times. This sequence joins TRBV5-6 and TRBJ2-5; D possibly corresponds to TRBD1 (6 bases). The germline gives CDR1 SGHDT, CDR2 YYEEEE. Between the trimmed V and J ends, which lost 4 bases and 1 base, there was a span of 14 bases. CDR3 length equals 15 residues. CDR3 protein: CASSTPLGAQETQYF. The CDR3 DNA reads TGTGCCAGCAGCACACCGTTGGGGGCCCAAGAGACCCAGTACTTC.

This clonotype was recorded many times. The V call is TRBV12-3 or TRBV12-4, the J call TRBJ2-7, with TRBD1 identical over 9 bases. The CDR3 loop spans 14 amino acids. V gave up 6 bases and J gave up 1 base; unmatched junction bases: 4. CDR3 in amino acids: CASRRGTGSYEQYF. The CDR3 DNA follows: TGTGCCAGCAGGAGAGGGACAGGGTCCTACGAGCAGTACTTC.

There are many counts of this clonotype. The chain has TRBV20-1 and TRBJ2-7; D is unresolved. Trimming removed 0 bases from V and 4 bases from J, with 13 bases in between. Germline CDR1 reads DFQATT; CDR2 reads SNEGSKA (reference sequence). CDR3 length: 14 residues. The DNA of the CDR3 is TGCAGTGCTAGAGATCGTCTGGGATCTTACGAGCAGTACTTC. Translation gives CSARDRLGSYEQYF.

The sample holds many counts of this clonotype. This sequence joins TRBV7-2 and TRBJ2-3, with D possibly being TRBD1 or TRBD2 (5 bases each). The CDR3 extends over 15 amino acids. Trimming pared 6 bases from V and 3 bases from J, leaving 16 bases between. Germline V gene sequence: CDR1 SGHTA, CDR2 FQGNSA. CDR3 nucleotide sequence: TGTGCCAGCAGTATAACCTGGGGGTGGACAGATACGCAGTATTTT. It is translated as CASSITWGWTDTQYF.

This clonotype was seen ten or more times. The chain carries TRBV12-3 or TRBV12-4 and TRBJ1-2; TRBD1 is a possible D gene (6 bases). The CDR3 consists of 17 residues. Trimming left V 1 base short and J 2 bases short, with 17 bases between. CDR3 sequence (DNA): TGTGCCAGCAGTTTAGGAGGACAGCCAATACCCAACTATGGCTACACCTTC. It specifies CASSLGGQPIPNYGYTF.